These 19 T cell receptor beta chains originate from one sample sequenced in a study of T cell responses to AZD1222 COVID-19 vaccine. Sequenced by immunoSEQ multiplex PCR; TCRdb stores in-frame clones only, minus some. The sample has 100,000 to 150,000 clones; over 90% are singletons. The sample consisted of peripheral blood, taken on day 0 of AZD1222 vaccination. Every receptor here comes from an adult in good health.

Here the CDR3 DNA reads TGCAGCGTTGAAAGTTTCGGACAAACTAGGACTGAAGCTTTCTTT. This translates into CSVESFGQTRTEAFF. V gene TRBV29-1 combines with J gene TRBJ1-1; D may be TRBD1 (5 bases). CDR3 length: 15 residues. Between the trimmed V and J ends, which lost 2 bases and 5 bases, there was a span of 18 bases. Germline loops: CDR1 SQVTM, CDR2 ANQGSEA.

The chain has TRBV19 and TRBJ2-1; D uncertain. The length of the CDR3 is 14 residues. V shed 3 bases and J shed 9 bases, with 15 bases lying between them. CDR1 and CDR2 (germline): LNHDA, SQIVND (reference sequence). The DNA of the CDR3 is TGTGCCAGTAGTATTCGCGGCTTTTTCGGTGAGCAGTTCTTC. Translation: CASSIRGFFGEQFF.

The chain joins TRBV11-3 to TRBJ2-1; TRBD2 might be the D (6 bases). This CDR3 contains 14 residues. Germline CDR1 reads SGHNT; CDR2 reads YENEEA. The V end lost 4 bases, the J end lost 4 bases, and 11 bases lay between the germline ends. CDR3 bases: TGTGCCAGCAGCTACCAAAGCGGGTACAATGAGCAGTTCTTC. Its protein is CASSYQSGYNEQFF. The full variable domain, its missing parts supplied by reference TRBV11-3 and TRBJ2-1, is EAGVVQSPRYKIIEKKQPVAFWCNPISGHNTLYWYLQNLGQGPELLIRYENEEAVDDSQLPKDRFSAERLKGVDSTLKIQPAELGDSAVYLCASSYQSGYNEQFFGPGTRLTVL.

The chain uses TRBV30 and TRBJ1-1; D unclear. CDR1 and CDR2 from the germline V gene are GTSNPN and SVGIG (reference sequence). Trimming left V 2 bases short and J 4 bases short, with 11 bases between. This CDR3 comprises 13 residues. The CDR3, as DNA: TGTGCCTGGAGTCGTATCCTGGGCACTGAAGCTTTCTTT. This codes for CAWSRILGTEAFF.

V and J are TRBV25-1 and TRBJ1-5; 8 bases line up with TRBD1. This CDR3 region has 17 residues. Germline V CDR1 and CDR2: MGHDK, SYGVNS. V shed 4 bases and J 5 bases; nucleotides not matched to a gene: 13. CDR3: CASSAPPDRGLDQPQHF. CDR3 DNA: TGTGCCAGCAGTGCCCCCCCTGACAGGGGCTTAGATCAGCCCCAGCATTTT.

This clone has a single count. V is TRBV7-2 and J is TRBJ1-5; D is undetermined. The V end was cut by 2 bases, the J end by 3 bases, with 5 bases between. CDR1 is SGHTA and CDR2 is FQGNSA in the germline V gene. The CDR3 loop spans 13 amino acids. The CDR3, as DNA: TGTGCCAGCAGCTTATACAACAATCAGCCCCAGCATTTT. It specifies CASSLYNNQPQHF. Full variable domain (missing parts from reference TRBV7-2 and TRBJ1-5): GAGVSQSPSNKVTEKGKDVELRCDPISGHTALYWYRQSLGQGLEFLIYFQGNSAPDKSGLPSDRFSAERTGGSVSTLTIQRTQQEDSAVYLCASSLYNNQPQHFGDGTRLSIL.

The chain joins TRBV7-9 to TRBJ1-2; D ambiguous. This CDR3 is 13 amino acids long. Germline V gives CDR1 SEHNR, CDR2 FQNEAQ (reference sequence). Between the trimmed V and J ends, which lost 1 base and 2 bases, there was a span of 5 bases. The DNA of the CDR3 is TGTGCCAGCAGCTTAGACACCAACTATGGCTACACCTTC. This sequence encodes CASSLDTNYGYTF.

The chain uses TRBV29-1 and TRBJ2-2; TRBD2 is a possible D gene (6 bases). The CDR3 is made up of 11 amino acids. The V gene's germline CDR1 is SQVTM and CDR2 ANQGSEA. CDR3 protein: CSGGVTGELFF. For the CDR3, the DNA is TGCAGTGGCGGGGTCACCGGGGAGCTGTTTTTT.

V is TRBV29-1 and J is TRBJ2-7; D call uncertain. V lost 7 bases and J lost 2, with 6 bases in between. Germline V gene lookup returns CDR1 SQVTM and CDR2 ANQGSEA. The CDR3 has 10 amino acids. The CDR3 DNA reads TGCAGCGAATTACCCTACGAGCAGTACTTC. This sequence encodes CSELPYEQYF.

This sequence joins TRBV18 and TRBJ2-5; 11 nucleotides line up with TRBD1. The CDR3 runs to 17 residues. Trimming at V came to 6 bases and at J to 2 bases, leaving 11 bases not matched to a gene. Germline-derived CDR1 and CDR2 are KGHSH and LQKENI. CDR3 loop: CASSRGQGARGQETQYF. The CDR3 nucleotides read TGTGCCAGCTCCCGAGGACAGGGGGCGAGGGGTCAAGAGACCCAGTACTTC.

The rearrangement uses TRBV9 and TRBJ1-5; D gene unclear. Trimming removed 4 bases from V and 6 bases from J, with 17 bases in between. CDR3 size: 15 residues. Germline V lookup: CDR1 SGDLS, CDR2 YYNGEE. CDR3 DNA sequence: TGTGCCAGCAGCCCTTCCGAAGGGTTCAGTCAGCCCCAGCATTTT. Translation gives CASSPSEGFSQPQHF.

This clone has a single count. The chain combines TRBV7-8 with TRBJ1-5, with TRBD1 as a possible D gene (6 bases). The CDR3 covers 14 residues. The germline CDR1 and CDR2 sequences are SGHVS and FQNEAQ. V was shortened by 5 bases and J by 4 bases, with 12 bases between the two germline ends. The CDR3 reads CASSLPGVNQPQHF. The CDR3 DNA reads TGTGCCAGCAGCCTACCAGGGGTAAATCAGCCCCAGCATTTT.

The J gene is TRBJ2-2, the V gene TRBV7-8; 10 bases match TRBD2. The germline CDR1 and CDR2 sequences are SGHVS and FQNEAQ. The ends lost 8 bases at V and 9 bases at J; junction bases unmatched: 15. The CDR3 loop spans 16 amino acids. CDR3 coding DNA: TGTGCCAGCGAACAAACCGGGACTAGCGCTGCTTGGGAGCTGTTTTTT. Protein sequence: CASEQTGTSAAWELFF. The full variable domain, completed using reference TRBV7-8 and TRBJ2-2, is GAGVSQSPRYKVAKRGQDVALRCDPISGHVSLFWYQQALGQGPEFLTYFQNEAQLDKSGLPSDRFFAERPEGSVSTLKIQRTQQEDSAVYLCASEQTGTSAAWELFFGEGSRLTVL.

The chain carries TRBV4-2 and TRBJ1-6; D remains ambiguous. Germline CDR1 is LGHNA and CDR2 is YNFKEQ. The CDR3 spans 15 residues. The V end was cut by 0 bases, the J end by 9 bases, with 12 bases between. CDR3 amino acids: CASSQDIMQASPLHF. The CDR3 coding sequence is TGTGCCAGCAGCCAAGATATCATGCAGGCTTCACCCCTCCACTTT.

This chain joins TRBV11-2 and TRBJ2-7, with 9 bases aligning to TRBD1. The CDR3 is 15 residues long. J was trimmed by 4 bases and V by 2 bases; bases with no gene match: 6. The germline V gene has CDR1 SGHAT and CDR2 FQNNGV. In nucleotides, the CDR3 is TGTGCCAGCAGCTTAAACCGGGACAGGGCTTACGAGCAGTACTTC. Translated, it gives CASSLNRDRAYEQYF. Full variable domain (rest looked up from reference TRBV11-2 and TRBJ2-7): EAGVAQSPRYKIIEKRQSVAFWCNPISGHATLYWYQQILGQGPKLLIQFQNNGVVDDSQLPKDRFSAERLKGVDSTLKIQPAKLEDSAVYLCASSLNRDRAYEQYFGPGTRLTVT.

The J gene is TRBJ2-1, the V gene TRBV27, with 9 bases identical to TRBD2. The germline gives CDR1 MNHEY, CDR2 SMNVEV (reference sequence). The CDR3 contains 16 residues. Trimming took 5 bases from V and 10 from J; bases not matched to a gene: 15. CDR3 protein: CASSRRLAESVKEQFF. The CDR3 coding sequence is TGTGCCAGCAGTCGGAGACTAGCGGAGTCGGTCAAGGAGCAGTTCTTC.

V usage is TRBV28 and J usage is TRBJ2-7; the D gene could be TRBD1 or TRBD2 (5 bases each). CDR1 and CDR2 from the germline V gene are MDHEN and SYDVKM. V was cut by 6 bases and J by 1 base, with 19 bases left in between. The CDR3 spans 16 residues. This CDR3 reads CASSPTPGRSSYEQYF. CDR3 DNA sequence: TGTGCCAGCAGCCCTACCCCGGGACGCAGTTCCTACGAGCAGTACTTC.

The gene calls are TRBV19 and TRBJ1-3; D gene uncertain. V lost 7 bases, J lost 2 bases, and 9 bases lay in between. Germline values: CDR1 LNHDA, CDR2 SQIVND (reference sequence). The CDR3 is 13 residues long. The CDR3 reads CASNLNPGNTIYF. Here the CDR3 DNA reads TGTGCCAGTAACCTCAACCCTGGAAACACCATATATTTT.

V is TRBV30 and J is TRBJ1-1; 8 bases map to TRBD1. CDR1 is GTSNPN, CDR2 SVGIG, per germline (reference sequence). There are 12 residues in the CDR3. With V trimmed by 4 bases and J by 4 bases, 2 bases remained unmatched. The CDR3 DNA reads as TGTGCCTGGACAGGGGGCGGCACTGAAGCTTTCTTT. It translates to CAWTGGGTEAFF.